Described below is a single TCR beta chain sequence and its context. Frequency shows this clonotype is medium-sized (0.01 to 0.1%); no count was noted. Its binding antigen is unknown. These data are taken from a study of T cell clusters in autoimmune cytopenias (dated by TCRdb to between 2019 and 2020). At the level of the whole study: Per sample, TRB sequencing gave a median depth of around 55,000 reads and a median of 2,350 distinct TRB clonotypes. The study aimed to test whether autoimmune cytopenia patients carry a disease-specific immune repertoire signature usable as a blood-based biomarker. Peripheral blood TRB and IGH repertoires were sequenced in autoimmune cytopenia patients at active disease and during treatment follow-up, alongside healthy, CLL and autoimmune hepatitis controls. For primary cytopenia, 25 age-matched healthy donors were used as controls, and for secondary cytopenia, roughly 13 age-matched CLL patients were used as controls. Broad study findings and their caveats: The T cell clusters were defined only in silico, and the functional role of the clusters still needed to be validated experimentally. Healthy donors showed approximately 3-fold more exclusive TRB clusters than active autoimmune hepatitis patients, consistent with an autoimmunity-wide signature. In the comparison of secondary cytopenia with CLL, no cluster-lack signature showed up, apparently because the dominant lymphoma-associated repertoire masked the signature. Shifts in the TRB repertoire, including less even repertoires in secondary cytopenia and CLL, were mostly a reflection of lymphoma bias and not of autoimmunity. A lack of physiological T cell clusters in primary autoimmune cytopenia patients was suggested by GLIPH, as 51 clusters were found to be exclusive to healthy donors versus under 20 exclusive to patients.

TRB rearrangements were amplified by multiplex PCR following a touch-down protocol, with the TRB-A and TRB-B primer pools mixed in one tube. Illumina adapters and sample indices were added to the amplicons through two consecutive PCR reactions performed with Phusion HS II polymerase. After gel purification with the NucleoSpin Gel and PCR Clean-up kit, the amplicons were quantified by Qubit and checked for quality on an Agilent 2100 Bioanalyzer. Sequencing of the libraries was done on an Illumina MiSeq with 600-cycle, single-indexed, paired-end runs. Regarding the original processing steps: MiXCR version 2.1.12 with the default MiXCR reference library was used to align and assemble TRB reads. A clone was defined by each unique CDR3 nucleotide sequence, and the analysis included only productive sequences supported by at least two reads. To assess repertoire diversity, an R script computed alpha-parameterized diversity profiles (alpha 0 to 5), which included the Shannon (alpha 1) and Simpson (alpha 2) indices. The tcR package was used to compute combinatorial TRB VJ usage, which was then compared between cohorts by principal component analysis with ade4. TCRbeta CDR3s were clustered with GLIPH on cohort pairs matched by age and read depth, and cluster frequencies were compared by Wilcoxon test. After the reads were reprocessed by TCRdb, one entry was made per CDR3 protein sequence, with no DNA. None of the V and J calls come from the authors' own analysis; TCRdb made them. This sample's clone table shows about 1,500 distinct CDR3 sequences. Of the sample, roughly half falls within the top ten clones.

Each sample's TRB amplification started from around 0.25 ug of peripheral blood genomic DNA, which corresponds to tens of thousands of genome equivalents. None of the 14 chronic lymphocytic leukemia controls had been treated or had autoimmune cytopenia, and among these controls several were female, with a mean age of roughly 70 years and a median age of approximately 60 years. The same data also contributed to another study, on T cell repertoires in aging, cancer and after chemotherapy. From the second report: Donors spanned six age groups from 30 or younger to 70 or older, with at least three individuals per group. Paired pre- and post-chemotherapy samples in the hematological group came from chronic lymphocytic leukemia patients treated with fludarabine- or bendamustine-based regimens. In total, the full dataset held about 8.8 million TCR reads. Significantly lower blood TCR diversity and higher clonality were observed in untreated patients with hematological or solid cancers than in age-matched healthy donors. Declining TCR diversity with age in healthy donors was mainly explained by loss of richness; in cancer patients, loss of evenness also contributed. An increase in median generation probability over the chemotherapy interval was observed in both cancer cohorts, suggesting that the repertoire was reconstituted through rebound thymic output. It was noted by the authors that conclusions about immunological memory after chemotherapy cannot be drawn from the repertoire data. Hematological cancer patients had lymphoid organ infiltration, which may itself impair thymic emigration or peripheral T cell expansion. Peripheral blood TCR beta repertoires from healthy donors and cancer patients were profiled to examine immunoaging and T cell reconstitution after chemotherapy. Alongside 95 healthy donors serving as a reference group, the cohort included 200 to 250 cancer patients, of whom approximately 94 had hematological cancers and some 130 had solid cancers. MiXCR versions 2.12 and 3.0.5 were used to process TRB sequences. The repertoire metrics were Shannon diversity, evenness, clonality (defined as one minus evenness), and alpha-parameterized diversity profiles covering alpha 0 to 5. The IGoR algorithm was used to calculate generation probabilities for clones in the paired samples taken before and after chemotherapy.

Source material: peripheral blood. The origin of this receptor is a human donor with chronic lymphocytic leukemia.

The CDR3 amino acid sequence is: CSAWDSPHEQFF. Recombination connected TRBV20-1 to TRBJ2-1; there is no DNA to check the TCRdb D call of TRBD1. In the germline V gene (reference sequence), CDR1 corresponds to DFQATT and CDR2 to SNEGSKA. The CDR3 sequence holds 12 residues, the cysteine and phenylalanine included. No DNA was logged.